This T cell receptor beta chain originates from a study of CD8+ T cells in alopecia areata (dated by TCRdb to the late 2010s). For context, the study as a whole: The treated patients took part in an open-label pilot trial in which moderate-to-severe alopecia areata was treated with oral tofacitinib at 5 to 10 mg twice daily. Tofacitinib was administered for 6 to 18 months, and 6 months of follow-up off drug were then conducted to assess delayed response and recurrence. In both human patients and the C3H/HeJ mouse model, the study applied high-throughput TCRbeta sequencing to look at T cell clonal expansion in alopecia areata. Human TCRbeta sequencing covered scalp tissue and sorted CD4+ and CD8+ peripheral blood T cells from patchy and totalis/universalis alopecia areata patients and healthy controls. Tofacitinib-treated patients had biopsies at baseline and at 4 and 24 weeks of treatment, with a later scalp biopsy in several patients. Scalp clonality was compared across normal scalp (n=4), patchy alopecia areata scalp (n=8), and alopecia totalis/universalis scalp (n=8). The RNA source kit depended on sample type: the PAXgene miRNA kit for fixed scalp, the miRNeasy kit for PBMCs, and the RNeasy kit for mouse skin. TCRbeta CDR3 regions were amplified by immunoSEQ multiplex PCR with 35 Vbeta forward and 13 Jbeta reverse primers. The paper as a whole reports these results and caveats: Higher clonality and more expanded CD8+ clones were observed in lesional scalp than in normal scalp, particularly in alopecia totalis/universalis, a finding suggestive of antigenic drive. Shared TCR sequences between patients were less evident than in mice, which may be partly attributable to HLA diversity in the patient population. Scalp TCR repertoire analysis is complicated because resident alphabeta T cells in normal human skin are also sequenced, whereas mouse skin is dominated by gammadelta T cells.

Only one count was recorded for this clone. No antigen is known for it. No base qualities exist here, and no much larger clone lies one base off it. Taken with the paper, the label for time point translates to: baseline before oral tofacitinib. Lesional scalp punch biopsies and peripheral blood were collected from alopecia areata patients. PBMCs were isolated by density centrifugation and stained for CD3, CD4 and CD8, and CD4+ and CD8+ T cells were sorted on a FACSAria. The protocol used for the library was the immunoSEQ multiplex PCR assay. RNA was extracted from all samples and reverse transcribed into cDNA as template for TCR sequencing. SuperScript III was used for first-strand cDNA synthesis, primed with a 2:1 mix of oligo-dT and random hexamers. A synthetic immune receptor repertoire was used to measure amplification bias, and any remaining bias was corrected computationally. The paper's data handling went like this. After raw reads were preprocessed to remove errors, the CDR3 was defined following IMGT conventions as running from the conserved cysteine to phenylalanine. Clonality was computed as 1 minus the Shannon entropy, with the entropy normalized by log2 of the number of productive unique TCRs. CD4 or CD8 identity of scalp clones was inferred by cross-referencing scalp TCRbeta sequences with sorted blood CD4 and CD8 repertoires. TCRdb took over this immuneACCESS table, retaining in-frame rearrangements with V and J assigned. Such tables are incomplete; in checked studies, under half of the missing clones stem from an unresolved V gene, and the remainder is unexplained. V and J calls plus clone size are reproduced from that table; the DNA served to infer D and trimming. In this sample the table shows 150,000 to 200,000 clones, about 63% of which occur a single time. In total, the top ten clones hold under 2% of the sample.

Sample: CD4+ T cells sorted from blood, taken at week 0. The receptor's source is a human donor with alopecia areata.

CDR3 sequence: CAWSVLAGGLDEQFF. The DNA reads as follows: TGTGCCTGGAGTGTACTAGCGGGGGGGCTCGATGAGCAGTTCTTC. This chain joins TRBV30 to TRBJ2-1; TRBD2 fits 13 bases in the junction. Here V drops 0 bases and J drops 8 bases, and the junction holds 4 bases not matched to any gene. CDR1 and CDR2 (GTSNPN, SVGIG) derive from the germline V gene (reference sequence). Including cysteine and phenylalanine, the CDR3 has 15 amino acids. The retained sequence is limited to the CDR3, 45 bases, with the frame set at the first base.